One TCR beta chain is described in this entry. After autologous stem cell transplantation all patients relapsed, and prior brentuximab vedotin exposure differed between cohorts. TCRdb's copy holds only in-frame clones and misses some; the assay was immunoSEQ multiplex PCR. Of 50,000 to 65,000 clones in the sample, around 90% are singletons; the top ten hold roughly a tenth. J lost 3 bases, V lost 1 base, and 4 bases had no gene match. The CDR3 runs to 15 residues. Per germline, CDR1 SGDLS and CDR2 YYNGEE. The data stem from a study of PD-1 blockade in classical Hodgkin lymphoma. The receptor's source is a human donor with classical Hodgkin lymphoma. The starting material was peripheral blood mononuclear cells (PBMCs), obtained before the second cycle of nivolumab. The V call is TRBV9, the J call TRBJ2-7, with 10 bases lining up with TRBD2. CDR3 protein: CASSVSLAGSYEQYF. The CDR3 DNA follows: TGTGCCAGCAGCGTATCACTAGCGGGAAGCTACGAGCAGTACTTC. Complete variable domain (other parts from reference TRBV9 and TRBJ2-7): DSGVTQTPKHLITATGQRVTLRCSPRSGDLSVYWYQQSLDQGLQFLIQYYNGEERAKGNILERFSAQQFPDLHSELNLSSLELGDSALYFCASSVSLAGSYEQYFGPGTRLTVT.